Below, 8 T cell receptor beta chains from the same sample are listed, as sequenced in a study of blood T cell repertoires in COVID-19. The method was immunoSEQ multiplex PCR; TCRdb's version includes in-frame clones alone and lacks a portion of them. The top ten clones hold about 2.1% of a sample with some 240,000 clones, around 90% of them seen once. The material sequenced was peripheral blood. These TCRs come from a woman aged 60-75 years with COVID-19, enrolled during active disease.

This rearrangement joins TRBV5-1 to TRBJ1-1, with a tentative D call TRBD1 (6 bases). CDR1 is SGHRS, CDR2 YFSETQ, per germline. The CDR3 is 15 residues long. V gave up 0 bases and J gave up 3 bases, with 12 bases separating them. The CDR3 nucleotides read TGCGCCAGCAGCTTGGGTCAGGGGAGGGACACTGAAGCTTTCTTT. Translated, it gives CASSLGQGRDTEAFF.

The CDR3 nucleotides read TGTGCCACGAACCCCCGGACAGATGACAATGAGCAGTTCTTC. Translating gives CATNPRTDDNEQFF. V and J are TRBV10-3 and TRBJ2-1; possibly TRBD1 for D (6 bases). This CDR3 spans 14 amino acids. Germline CDR1 and CDR2: ENHRY and SYGVKD. Trimming left V 10 bases short and J 5 bases short, with 18 bases between.

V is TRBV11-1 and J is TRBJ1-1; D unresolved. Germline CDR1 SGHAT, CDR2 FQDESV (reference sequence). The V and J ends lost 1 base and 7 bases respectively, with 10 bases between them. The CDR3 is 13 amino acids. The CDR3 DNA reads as TGTGCCAGCAGCTTAGTAGTGGCAGGTGAAGCTTTCTTT. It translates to CASSLVVAGEAFF.

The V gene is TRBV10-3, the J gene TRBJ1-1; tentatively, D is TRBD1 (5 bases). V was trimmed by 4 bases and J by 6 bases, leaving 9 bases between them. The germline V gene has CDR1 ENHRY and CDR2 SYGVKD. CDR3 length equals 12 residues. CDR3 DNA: TGTGCCATCAGTGCAGGGTCGGCTGAAGCTTTCTTT. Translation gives CAISAGSAEAFF.

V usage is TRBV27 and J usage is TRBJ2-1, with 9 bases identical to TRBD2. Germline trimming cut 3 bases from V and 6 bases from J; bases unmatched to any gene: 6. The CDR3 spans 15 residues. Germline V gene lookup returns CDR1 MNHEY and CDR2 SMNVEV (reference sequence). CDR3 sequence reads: CASSFFAGGRNEQFF. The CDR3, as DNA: TGTGCCAGCAGTTTCTTTGCGGGGGGGCGCAATGAGCAGTTCTTC.

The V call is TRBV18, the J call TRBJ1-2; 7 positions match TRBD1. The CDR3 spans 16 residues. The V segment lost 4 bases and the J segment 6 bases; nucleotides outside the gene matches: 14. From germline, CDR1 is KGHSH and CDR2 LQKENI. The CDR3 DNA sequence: TGTGCCAGCTCACGGAACGACAGGGCTGGTCTGAATGGCTACACCTTC. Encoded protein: CASSRNDRAGLNGYTF.

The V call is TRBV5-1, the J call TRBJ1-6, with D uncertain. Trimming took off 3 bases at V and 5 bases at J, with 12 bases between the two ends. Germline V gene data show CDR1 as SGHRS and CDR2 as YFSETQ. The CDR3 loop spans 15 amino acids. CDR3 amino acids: CASSWAAGNNSPLHF. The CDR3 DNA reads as TGCGCCAGCAGCTGGGCCGCAGGTAATAATTCACCCCTCCACTTT.

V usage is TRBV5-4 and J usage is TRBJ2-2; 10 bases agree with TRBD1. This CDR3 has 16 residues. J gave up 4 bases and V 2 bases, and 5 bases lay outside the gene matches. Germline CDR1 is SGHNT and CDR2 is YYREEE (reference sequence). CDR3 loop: CASSLGGTGATGELFF. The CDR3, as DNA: TGTGCCAGCAGCTTAGGCGGGACAGGGGCCACCGGGGAGCTGTTTTTT.